This T cell receptor beta chain was profiled in a study of T cell responses to AZD1222 COVID-19 vaccine. General study points: Vaccine-associated CD4 TCRs spanned spike, dominant at 160-218 and 743-854. Variant regions that are unmutated are reportedly the target of nearly half of spike-specific TCRs.

Worth noting for this clone: What it binds is not known.

The germline CDR1 and CDR2 sequences are LNHDA and SQIVND (reference sequence). The CDR3 contains 13 residues. With 6 bases removed from V and 4 bases from J, the gap between germline ends came to 10 bases. The method was immunoSEQ multiplex PCR; TCRdb's version includes in-frame clones alone and lacks a portion of them. The sample includes roughly 150,000 clones, 80% to 95% of them seen just once. The chain carries TRBV19 and TRBJ1-5, with no clear D. Sequenced material: peripheral blood, taken 28 days after the second AZD1222 dose. This receptor was taken from an adult who received the AZD1222 COVID-19 vaccine. The DNA for the CDR3 is TGTGCCAGTAGCATCAGGATTAATCAGCCCCAGCATTTT. Translation gives CASSIRINQPQHF.